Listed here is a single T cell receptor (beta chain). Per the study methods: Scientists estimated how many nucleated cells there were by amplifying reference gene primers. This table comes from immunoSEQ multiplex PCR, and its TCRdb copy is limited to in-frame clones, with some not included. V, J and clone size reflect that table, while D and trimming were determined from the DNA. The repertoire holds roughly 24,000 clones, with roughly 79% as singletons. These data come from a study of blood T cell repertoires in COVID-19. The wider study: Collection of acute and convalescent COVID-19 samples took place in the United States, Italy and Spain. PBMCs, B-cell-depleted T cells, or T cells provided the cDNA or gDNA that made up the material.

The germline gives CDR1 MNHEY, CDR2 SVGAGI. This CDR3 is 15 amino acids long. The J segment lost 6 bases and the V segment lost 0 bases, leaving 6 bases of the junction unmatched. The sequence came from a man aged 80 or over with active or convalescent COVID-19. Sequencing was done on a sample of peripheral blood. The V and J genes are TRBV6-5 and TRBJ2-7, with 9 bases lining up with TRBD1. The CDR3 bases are TGTGCCAGCAGTTACTCAGGGACAGGGTCGCGCGAGCAGTACTTC. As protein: CASSYSGTGSREQYF.